The sequence of this TCR beta chain was determined in a study of cytomegalovirus exposure and HLA in healthy donors. General study points: A missense variant in DCLRE1C was later tied to TCR beta V- and J-gene trimming. In an earlier analysis, productive rearrangement rates for most beta V segments clustered near 87% or 30%. The authors confirmed in vitro that three CMV-associated chains were specific for CMV antigens.

It was with 60 Vbeta and 13 Jbeta primers that the PCR ran. Measured with immunoSEQ multiplex PCR; TCRdb has only the in-frame clones, and not every one. This table has around 130,000 clones, roughly two thirds appearing once. The V gene's germline CDR1 is SGHNT and CDR2 YENEEA. V lost 5 bases, J lost 0 bases, and 14 bases lay in between. This CDR3 spans 15 amino acids. Turning to this clone: Its antigen is still unknown.

The chain recombines TRBV11-3 with TRBJ2-7; possibly TRBD2 for D (5 bases). This TCR was sampled from a man aged 25-45 years in good health and CMV-seropositive. The source material was PBMCs. The CDR3 DNA reads TGTGCCAGCAGCCATAGCGTGTCGAGCTCCTACGAGCAGTACTTC. Translating gives CASSHSVSSSYEQYF.